The clone carrying this T cell receptor beta chain was detected once. The antigen remains undetermined. Primed by a sample-barcoded 5' primer and a J-beta primer mix, a second PCR proceeded for roughly 7 to 11 cycles. A 12-random-nucleotide template-switch adaptor tagged each cDNA molecule. TCRdb analysed the 5' RACE reads with MiXCR anew, one entry per CDR3 protein. The sample gives around 1,500,000 distinct CDR3 sequences, 42% of which show up once; roughly 7.7% is in the top ten. The sample is drawn from a study of blood T cells in healthy people across ages. Study results and limitations: A roughly linear fall in TCR beta diversity per million T cells was seen with increasing age. Long-lived donors had more naive CD4+ cells and higher diversity than aged donors. Diversity was estimated from one million T cells, and these estimates were considered underestimates.

The CDR3 covers 16 residues. Germline CDR1 is DFQATT and CDR2 is SNEGSKA (reference sequence). V gave up 5 bases and J gave up 0 bases; unmatched junction bases: 9. This clonotype was obtained from a woman younger than 35 in good health. The sample consisted of blood. J is TRBJ1-3 and V is TRBV20-1; 8 bases line up with TRBD1. The CDR3 here is CSASRTGPYSGNTIYF. Here the CDR3 DNA reads TGCAGTGCTTCCAGGACAGGGCCTTACTCTGGAAACACCATATATTTT.